This record covers a single T cell receptor beta chain. Methods used by the authors: Reference gene primers were amplified, and this amplification served to estimate nucleated cell counts. Sequencing was performed with immunoSEQ multiplex PCR; in TCRdb, only in-frame clones are kept and a portion is missing. V, J and clone size were drawn from that table, and D and trimming were deduced from the DNA. The sample includes 150,000 to 200,000 clones, approximately 73% of them seen just once. Allocation to cohorts depended on clinical history reported by the participants. This entry is derived from a study of blood T cell repertoires in COVID-19. Turning to the study itself: From the United States, Italy and Spain came samples of acute and convalescent COVID-19.

This CDR3 comprises 14 residues. V lost 3 bases and J lost 4; bases outside the gene matches: 3. Germline V gene lookup returns CDR1 SGHRS and CDR2 YFSETQ. Sequencing was done on a sample of PBMCs or T cells enriched from blood (not recorded which). This chain links TRBV5-1 with TRBJ2-3; TRBD1 matches 9 bases. The clonotype originates from a woman between 50 and 59 years old with acute COVID-19. The CDR3 region has the DNA TGCGCCAGCAGCTCTTGGACAGGGGCAGATACGCAGTATTTT. Its translation is CASSSWTGADTQYF.